The next 5 T cell receptor beta chains were all read from a single sample in a study of blood T cell repertoires in COVID-19. The assay was immunoSEQ multiplex PCR, and TCRdb's table has in-frame clones only and misses some. Here the sample spans around 200,000 clones, around 80% being singletons. The sequenced material came from peripheral blood. The receptor set was obtained from a woman older than 75 with active or convalescent COVID-19.

The V and J genes are TRBV5-4 and TRBJ2-3; TRBD2 agrees at 9 bases. Germline lookup yields CDR1 SGHNT and CDR2 YYREEE (reference sequence). There are 16 residues in the CDR3. V lost 4 bases and J lost 1; bases outside the gene matches: 7. The CDR3 DNA sequence: TGTGCCAGCAGCCCGATGGCGGGGGGGGGCACAGATACGCAGTATTTT. It yields the protein CASSPMAGGGTDTQYF.

V is TRBV28 and J is TRBJ2-3; 7 nucleotides agree with TRBD2. The CDR3 is 13 amino acids. V trimming: 5 bases; J trimming: 8 bases; junction bases outside the gene matches: 7. Germline V lookup: CDR1 MDHEN, CDR2 SYDVKM. The CDR3 sequence: CASSPLGLRTQYF. In nucleotides, the CDR3 is TGTGCCAGCAGTCCGTTGGGACTACGTACGCAGTATTTT.

V is TRBV7-2 and J is TRBJ2-1; perhaps TRBD2 as D (6 bases). Trimming cost V 5 bases and J 0 bases, with 11 bases left between them. Germline V gene sequence: CDR1 SGHTA, CDR2 FQGNSA. CDR3 length: 15 residues. The CDR3 DNA sequence: TGTGCCAGCAGCCAGGGACTCGTCTCCTACAATGAGCAGTTCTTC. Translation gives CASSQGLVSYNEQFF.

The chain employs TRBV19 and TRBJ1-3; D is ambiguous. Germline loops: CDR1 LNHDA, CDR2 SQIVND (reference sequence). V was trimmed by 5 bases and J by 2 bases, leaving 10 bases between them. There are 14 residues in the CDR3. The CDR3 region is CASSLGDAGNTIYF. The DNA of the CDR3 is TGTGCCAGTAGTTTGGGAGACGCTGGAAACACCATATATTTT. Variable domain in full (rest from reference TRBV19 and TRBJ1-3): DGGITQSPKYLFRKEGQNVTLSCEQNLNHDAMYWYRQDPGQGLRLIYYSQIVNDFQKGDIAEGYSVSREKKESFPLTVTSAQKNPTAFYLCASSLGDAGNTIYFGEGSWLTVV.

The J gene is TRBJ1-1, the V gene TRBV18; possible D gene TRBD1, 5 bases. The CDR3 extends over 13 amino acids. Germline V CDR1 and CDR2: KGHSH, LQKENI. Trimming shortened V by 3 bases and J by 6 bases, and 11 bases separated the two germline ends. The CDR3 DNA is TGTGCCAGCTCACCGGAGGGGATGGCTGAAGCTTTCTTT. Translation gives CASSPEGMAEAFF.